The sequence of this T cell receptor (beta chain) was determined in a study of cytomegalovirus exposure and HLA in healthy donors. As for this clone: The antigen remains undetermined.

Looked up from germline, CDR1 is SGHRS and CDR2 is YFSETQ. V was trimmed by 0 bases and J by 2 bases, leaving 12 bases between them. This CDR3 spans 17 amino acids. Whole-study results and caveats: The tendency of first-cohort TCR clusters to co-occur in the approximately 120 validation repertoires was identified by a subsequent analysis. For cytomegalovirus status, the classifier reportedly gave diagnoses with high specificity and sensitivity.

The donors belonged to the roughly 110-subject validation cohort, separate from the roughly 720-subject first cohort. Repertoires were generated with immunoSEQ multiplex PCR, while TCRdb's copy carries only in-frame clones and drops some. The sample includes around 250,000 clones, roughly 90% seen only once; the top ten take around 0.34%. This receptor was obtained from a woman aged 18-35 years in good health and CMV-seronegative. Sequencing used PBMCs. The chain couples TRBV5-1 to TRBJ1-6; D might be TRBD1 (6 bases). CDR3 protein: CASSLGAGVAYNSPLHF. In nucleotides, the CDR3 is TGCGCCAGCAGCTTGGGCGCAGGGGTCGCCTATAATTCACCCCTCCACTTT.